Below, 12 T cell receptor beta chains from the same sample are listed, as sequenced in a study of regulatory T cells in long-lasting Graves disease (dated by TCRdb to 2020 to 2022). The library was generated by multiplex PCR. Sequenced using an Illumina HiSeq 4000. iRepertoire HTBI primers and Arm-PCR amplification of CDR3 regions were used to construct TCR beta libraries. The public reads were run again by TCRdb, first through fastp at Q25 and then through MiXCR, and only productive beta chains were kept. A single entry per CDR3 protein holds the most common genes and DNA from its merged rows. In this sample the table shows under 450,000 distinct CDR3 sequences, roughly 15% of which occur a single time. The top ten constitute 20% to 25% of the sample. According to the study, the label for this sample's time point signals: newly diagnosed GD, antithyroid drugs for less than 3 months. For both TCR sequencing and RNA sequencing, RNA was extracted from PBMCs in TRIzol.

This sample also appeared in a second study, on T cells in Graves' hyperthyroidism and ophthalmopathy.

The specimen comprised peripheral blood mononuclear cells (PBMCs), sampled at new diagnosis, from a patient treated with antithyroid drugs. The source is a young woman with Graves disease. Donor details come from another sample of the same person, matched by shared clones.

This clonotype was detected many times. V usage is TRBV28 and J usage is TRBJ2-7; possibly TRBD1 or TRBD2 for D (6 bases each). CDR3 length: 15 amino acids. V was pared by 5 bases and J by 3 bases, with 17 bases between. Germline CDR1 reads MDHEN; CDR2 reads SYDVKM. CDR3 DNA sequence: TGTGCCAGCAGTCCTGATCAGGGGACTTACTACGAGCAGTACTTC. Protein: CASSPDQGTYYEQYF.

This clonotype has at least ten counts. The chain links TRBV12-3 or TRBV12-4 to TRBJ1-2; D not resolved. The V end was cut by 5 bases, the J end by 5 bases, with 6 bases between. This CDR3 comprises 11 residues. This CDR3 is CASSKFYGYTF. The CDR3 DNA reads as TGTGCCAGCAGTAAATTTTATGGCTACACCTTC.

This clonotype was observed many times. The chain is built from TRBV2 and TRBJ1-5; possibly TRBD1 for D (5 bases). The V and J ends lost 6 bases and 3 bases respectively, with 12 bases between them. The CDR3 totals 14 residues. Germline V lookup: CDR1 SNHLY, CDR2 FYNNEI. The CDR3 spells CASRGPGTNQPQHF. The CDR3 DNA is TGTGCCAGCAGGGGGCCCGGAACCAATCAGCCCCAGCATTTT.

This clonotype was seen at least ten times. The V call is TRBV20-1, the J call TRBJ1-1; the D is unclear. CDR1 is DFQATT, CDR2 SNEGSKA, per germline (reference sequence). Between the trimmed V and J ends, which lost 1 base and 4 bases, there was a span of 13 bases. CDR3 length: 14 amino acids. CDR3 bases: TGCAGTGCTAGAGGGGGAGTCTTGCGCACTGAAGCTTTCTTT. Translation gives CSARGGVLRTEAFF.

This clonotype was observed many times. The chain carries TRBV11-2 and TRBJ2-1; D not certain. Germline loops: CDR1 SGHAT, CDR2 FQNNGV. Deletions cut 0 bases from V and 9 bases from J, with 9 bases between. CDR3 size: 13 residues. The CDR3 loop is CASSLDRLGEQFF. The DNA of the CDR3 is TGTGCCAGCAGCTTAGACCGGCTAGGTGAGCAGTTCTTC.

The chain joins TRBV6-2 or TRBV6-3 to TRBJ2-2; 8 bases match TRBD2. With 6 bases clipped from V and 1 base from J, the junction kept 7 bases outside the gene matches. CDR1 is MNHEY and CDR2 is SVGEGT in the germline V gene. The CDR3 consists of 16 residues. DNA for the CDR3: TGTGCCAGCAGCTCGGGGGGGCCCAGGAACACCGGGGAGCTGTTTTTT. Translated: CASSSGGPRNTGELFF.

This clonotype was recorded a few times. The chain is built from TRBV20-1 and TRBJ1-6; 7 nucleotides match TRBD1. The length of the CDR3 is 15 residues. With V trimmed by 2 bases and J by 6 bases, 7 bases remained unmatched. From germline, CDR1 is DFQATT and CDR2 SNEGSKA (reference sequence). The CDR3 DNA is TGCAGTGCTAGACCAACAGGGGATTTTAATTCACCCCTCCACTTT. Translation: CSARPTGDFNSPLHF.

This clonotype was picked up many times. The CDR3 loop reads CASSQTVTGELFF. CDR3 nucleotide sequence: TGTGCCAGCAGCCAAACCGTCACCGGGGAGCTGTTTTTT. V usage is TRBV3-1 and J usage is TRBJ2-2; D remains ambiguous. Trimming removed 2 bases at V and 4 bases at J, with 5 bases between. Germline V CDR1 and CDR2: LGHDT, YNNKEL (reference sequence). The CDR3 consists of 13 residues. The variable domain in full, with the rest retrieved from reference TRBV3-1 and TRBJ2-2, is DTAVSQTPKYLVTQMGNDKSIKCEQNLGHDTMYWYKQDSKKFLKIMFSYNNKELIINETVPNRFSPKSPDKAHLNLHINSLELGDSAVYFCASSQTVTGELFFGEGSRLTVL.

A remark on this clonotype: A read error may be the cause here, since a much bigger clone is one base away. This chain uses TRBV6-2 or TRBV6-3 with TRBJ2-5; 8 nucleotides align to TRBD1. CDR1 is MNHEY and CDR2 is SVGEGT in the germline V gene. The CDR3 extends over 15 amino acids. Losses at the gene ends were 6 bases for V and 5 bases for J; bases not matched to a gene: 11. CDR3 region: CASRPRDRRPETQYF. DNA of the CDR3: TGTGCCAGCAGACCCCGGGACAGGAGGCCGGAGACCCAGTACTTC.

Points on this clonotype: The conserved phenylalanine or tryptophan normally closing the CDR3 is absent here, so this likely arose from a read error. The chain couples TRBV14 to TRBJ2-7, with D possibly TRBD2 on 6 matching bases. The CDR3 sequence is 14 residues long. Germline CDR1 reads SGHDN; CDR2 reads FVKESK. Deletions cut 6 bases from V and 3 bases from J, with 15 bases between. CDR3 DNA: TGTGCCAGCAGTCGACTAGGGGAGATCTACGAGCAGTACCTC. It specifies CASSRLGEIYEQYL.

This clonotype was counted a few times. A much larger clone differs from this one at a single base, so this may be a read error. V gene TRBV6-1 combines with J gene TRBJ2-2, with TRBD2 matching over 9 bases. This CDR3 is 15 amino acids long. CDR1 and CDR2 from the germline V gene are MNHNS and SASEGT. The DNA of the CDR3 is TGTGCCAGCACGGTAGCGGGGGTGGACACCAGGGAGCTGTTTTTT. It is translated as CASTVAGVDTRELFF.

Regarding this clonotype: A much bigger clone sits one base away, suggesting this may be a read error. The rearrangement joins TRBV5-1 to TRBJ1-2, with D maybe TRBD1 (5 bases). The length of the CDR3 is 14 residues. Germline CDR1 and CDR2: SGHRS and YFSETQ. The chain's CDR3 is CASKPGPEPYVYTF. The CDR3, as DNA: TGCGCCAGCAAACCGGGACCCGAGCCATATGTCTACACCTTC. The entire variable domain, with the rest obtained from reference TRBV5-1 and TRBJ1-2, is as follows: KAGVTQTPRYLIKTRGQQVTLSCSPISGHRSVSWYQQTPGQGLQFLFEYFSETQRNKGNFPGRFSGRQFSNSRSEMNVSTLELGDSALYLCASKPGPEPYVYTFGSGTRLTVV.